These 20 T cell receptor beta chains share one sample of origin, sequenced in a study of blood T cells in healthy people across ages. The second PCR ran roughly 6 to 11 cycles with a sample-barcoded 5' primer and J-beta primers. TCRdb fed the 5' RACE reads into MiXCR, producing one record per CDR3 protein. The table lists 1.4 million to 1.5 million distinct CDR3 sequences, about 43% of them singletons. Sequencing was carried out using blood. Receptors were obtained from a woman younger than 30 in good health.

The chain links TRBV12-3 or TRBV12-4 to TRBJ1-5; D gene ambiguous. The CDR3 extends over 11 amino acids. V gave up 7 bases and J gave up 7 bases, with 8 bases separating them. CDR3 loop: CASMGGQPQHF. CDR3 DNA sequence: TGTGCCAGCATGGGTGGACAGCCCCAGCATTTT.

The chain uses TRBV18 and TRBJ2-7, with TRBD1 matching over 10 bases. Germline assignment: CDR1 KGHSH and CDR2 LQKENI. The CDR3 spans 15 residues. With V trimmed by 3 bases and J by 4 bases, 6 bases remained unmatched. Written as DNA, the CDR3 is TGTGCCAGCTCACCGGGACAGGGGTCCCTTTACGAGCAGTACTTC. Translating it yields CASSPGQGSLYEQYF.

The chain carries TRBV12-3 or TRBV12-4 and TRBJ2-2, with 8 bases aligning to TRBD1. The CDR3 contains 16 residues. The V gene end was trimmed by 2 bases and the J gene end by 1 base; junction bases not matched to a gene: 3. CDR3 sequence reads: CASSLWGQVNTGELFF. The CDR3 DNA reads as TGTGCCAGCAGTTTATGGGGACAGGTGAACACCGGGGAGCTGTTTTTT.

CDR3 coding DNA: TGTGCCAGCAGTGCCAGGGTAGGGTTCGGAAATTCACCCCTCCACTTT. It translates to CASSARVGFGNSPLHF. The chain is built from TRBV25-1 and TRBJ1-6; D may be TRBD1 (5 bases). Trimming removed 4 bases at V and 7 bases at J, with 17 bases between. Germline CDR1 and CDR2: MGHDK and SYGVNS. CDR3 length: 16 amino acids.

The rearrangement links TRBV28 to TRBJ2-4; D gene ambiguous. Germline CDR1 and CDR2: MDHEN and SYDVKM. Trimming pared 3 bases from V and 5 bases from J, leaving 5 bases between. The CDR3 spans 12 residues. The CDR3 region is CASSLDQNIQYF. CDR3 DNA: TGTGCCAGCAGTTTGGACCAAAACATTCAGTACTTC.

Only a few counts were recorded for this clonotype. DNA for the CDR3: TGTGCCAGCAGTTACTCTGCGGGGATAAACAATGAGCAGTTCTTC. Translation gives CASSYSAGINNEQFF. The rearrangement links TRBV6-5 to TRBJ2-1; D is possibly TRBD2 (6 bases). V was shortened by 0 bases and J by 5 bases, with 11 bases between the two germline ends. Germline CDR1 is MNHEY and CDR2 is SVGAGI. This CDR3 contains 15 residues.

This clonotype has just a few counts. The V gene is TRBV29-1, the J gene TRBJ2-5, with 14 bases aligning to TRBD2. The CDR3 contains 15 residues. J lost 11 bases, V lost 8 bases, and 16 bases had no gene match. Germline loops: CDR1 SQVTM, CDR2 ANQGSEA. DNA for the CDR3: TGCAGCACCCGACTAGCGGGAGGGCCGGGCAATGAGCAGTACTTC. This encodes CSTRLAGGPGNEQYF.

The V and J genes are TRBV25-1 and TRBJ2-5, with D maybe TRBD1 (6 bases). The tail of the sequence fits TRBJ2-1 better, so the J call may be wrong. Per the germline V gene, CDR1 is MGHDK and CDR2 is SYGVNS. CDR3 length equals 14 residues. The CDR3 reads CASRATGYKGTQFF. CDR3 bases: TGTGCCAGCAGAGCGACAGGTTACAAGGGGACCCAGTTCTTC.

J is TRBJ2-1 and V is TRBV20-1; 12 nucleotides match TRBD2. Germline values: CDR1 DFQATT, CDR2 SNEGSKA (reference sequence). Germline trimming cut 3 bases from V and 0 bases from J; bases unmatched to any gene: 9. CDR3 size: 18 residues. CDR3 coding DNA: TGCAGTGCTAGTACGCGAACTAGCGGGGGGAACTCCTACAATGAGCAGTTCTTC. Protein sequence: CSASTRTSGGNSYNEQFF.

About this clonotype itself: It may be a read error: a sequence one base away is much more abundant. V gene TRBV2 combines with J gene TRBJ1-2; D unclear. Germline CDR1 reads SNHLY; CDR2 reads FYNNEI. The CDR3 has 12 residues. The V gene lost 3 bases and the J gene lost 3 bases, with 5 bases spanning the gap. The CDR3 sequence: CASSDQDYGYTF. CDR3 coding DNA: TGTGCCAGCAGTGACCAGGACTATGGCTACACCTTC.

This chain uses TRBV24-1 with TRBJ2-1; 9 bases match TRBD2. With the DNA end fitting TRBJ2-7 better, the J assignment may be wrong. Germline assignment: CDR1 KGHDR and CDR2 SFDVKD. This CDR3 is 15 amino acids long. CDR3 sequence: CATSDASGDNNEQYF. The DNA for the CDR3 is TGTGCCACCAGTGATGCTAGCGGGGACAACAATGAGCAGTACTTC.

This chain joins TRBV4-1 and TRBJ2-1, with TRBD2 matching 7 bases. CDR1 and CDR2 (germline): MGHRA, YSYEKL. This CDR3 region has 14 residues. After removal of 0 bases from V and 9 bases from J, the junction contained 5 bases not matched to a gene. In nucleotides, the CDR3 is TGCGCCAGCAGCCAAGATCCCCTAGCGGTTGAGCAGTTCTTC. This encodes CASSQDPLAVEQFF.

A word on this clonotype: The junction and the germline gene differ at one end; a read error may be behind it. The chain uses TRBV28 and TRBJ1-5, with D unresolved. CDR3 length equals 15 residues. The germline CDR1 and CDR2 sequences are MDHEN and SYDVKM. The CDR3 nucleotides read TGTGCCAGCAGTTCGGCGGTAGGTGGCAATCAGTCCCAGCATTTT. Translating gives CASSSAVGGNQSQHF. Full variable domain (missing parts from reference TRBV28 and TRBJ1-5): DVKVTQSSRYLVKRTGEKVFLECVQDMDHENMFWYRQDPGLGLRLIYFSYDVKMKEKGDIPEGYSVSREKKERFSLILESASTNQTSMYLCASSSAVGGNQSQHFGDGTRLSIL.

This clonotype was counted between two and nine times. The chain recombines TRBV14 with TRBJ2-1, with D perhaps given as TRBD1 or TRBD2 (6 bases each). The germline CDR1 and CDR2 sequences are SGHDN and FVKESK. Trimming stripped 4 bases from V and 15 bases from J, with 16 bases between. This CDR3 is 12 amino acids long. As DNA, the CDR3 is TGTGCCAGCAGCCCCGGCGGAGGGGGTCCGTTCTTC. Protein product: CASSPGGGGPFF.

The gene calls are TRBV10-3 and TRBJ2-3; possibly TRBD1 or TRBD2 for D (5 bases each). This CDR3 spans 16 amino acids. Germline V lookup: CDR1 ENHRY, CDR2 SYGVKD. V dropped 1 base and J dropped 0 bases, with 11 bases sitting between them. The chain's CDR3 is CAISEFGTGSTDTQYF. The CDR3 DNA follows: TGTGCCATCAGTGAGTTCGGGACGGGTAGCACAGATACGCAGTATTTT.

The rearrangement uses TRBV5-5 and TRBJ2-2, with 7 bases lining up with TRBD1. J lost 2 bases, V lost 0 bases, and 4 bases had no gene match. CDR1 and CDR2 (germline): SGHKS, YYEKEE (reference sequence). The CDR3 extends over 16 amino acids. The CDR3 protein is CASSLEGQTNTGELFF. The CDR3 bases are TGTGCCAGCAGCTTGGAGGGACAGACCAACACCGGGGAGCTGTTTTTT.

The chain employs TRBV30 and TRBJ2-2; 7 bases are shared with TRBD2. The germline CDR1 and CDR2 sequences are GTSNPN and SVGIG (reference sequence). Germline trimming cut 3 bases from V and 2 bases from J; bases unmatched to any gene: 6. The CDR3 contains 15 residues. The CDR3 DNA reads TGTGCCTGGAGGCGCCTAGCGGTTAACACCGGGGAGCTGTTTTTT. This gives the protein CAWRRLAVNTGELFF.

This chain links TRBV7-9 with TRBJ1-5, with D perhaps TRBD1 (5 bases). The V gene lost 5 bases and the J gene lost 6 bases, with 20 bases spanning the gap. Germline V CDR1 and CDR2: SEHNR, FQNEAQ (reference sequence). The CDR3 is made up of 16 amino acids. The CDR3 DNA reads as TGTGCCAGCAGCACTACAACGACCGGGGCTCGTCAGCCCCAGCATTTT. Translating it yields CASSTTTTGARQPQHF.

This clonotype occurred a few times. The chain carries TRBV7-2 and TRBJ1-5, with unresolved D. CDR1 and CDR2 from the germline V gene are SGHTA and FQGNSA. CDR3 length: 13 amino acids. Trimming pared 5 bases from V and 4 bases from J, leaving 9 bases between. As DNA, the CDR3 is TGTGCCAGCAGCCCCACCCCTAATCAGCCCCAGCATTTT. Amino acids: CASSPTPNQPQHF.

The CDR3 here is CASSQDVTPRGQKLFF. CDR3 DNA: TGCGCCAGCAGCCAAGATGTTACACCCAGGGGGCAAAAACTGTTTTTT. V and J are TRBV4-1 and TRBJ1-4, with 8 positions matching TRBD1. Per the germline V gene, CDR1 is MGHRA and CDR2 is YSYEKL. The CDR3 runs 16 residues. V was pared by 0 bases and J by 9 bases, with 9 bases of the junction left unmatched.